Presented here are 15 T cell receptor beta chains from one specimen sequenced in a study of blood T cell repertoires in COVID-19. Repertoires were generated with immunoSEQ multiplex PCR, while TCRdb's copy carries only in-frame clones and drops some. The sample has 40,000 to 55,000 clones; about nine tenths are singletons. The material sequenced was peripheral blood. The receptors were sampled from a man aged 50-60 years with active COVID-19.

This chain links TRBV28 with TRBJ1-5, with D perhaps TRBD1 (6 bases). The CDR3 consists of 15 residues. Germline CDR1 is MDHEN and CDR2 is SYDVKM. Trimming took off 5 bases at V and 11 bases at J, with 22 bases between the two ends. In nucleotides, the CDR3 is TGTGCCAGCAGTAGCCGTTCACAGGGTCATCTAGCCCAGCATTTT. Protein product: CASSSRSQGHLAQHF.

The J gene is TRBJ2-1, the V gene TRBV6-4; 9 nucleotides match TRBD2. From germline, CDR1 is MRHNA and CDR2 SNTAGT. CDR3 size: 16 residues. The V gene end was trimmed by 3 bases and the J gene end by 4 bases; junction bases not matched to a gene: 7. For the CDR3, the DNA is TGTGCCAGCAGTGAATTGGGCGGGGGGGCTTACAATGAGCAGTTCTTC. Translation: CASSELGGGAYNEQFF.

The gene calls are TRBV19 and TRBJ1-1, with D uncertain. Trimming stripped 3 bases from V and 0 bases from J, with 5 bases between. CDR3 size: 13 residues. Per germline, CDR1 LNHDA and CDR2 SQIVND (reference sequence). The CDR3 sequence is CASSMYMNTEAFF. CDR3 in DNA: TGTGCCAGTAGTATGTATATGAACACTGAAGCTTTCTTT. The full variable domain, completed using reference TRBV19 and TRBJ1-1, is DGGITQSPKYLFRKEGQNVTLSCEQNLNHDAMYWYRQDPGQGLRLIYYSQIVNDFQKGDIAEGYSVSREKKESFPLTVTSAQKNPTAFYLCASSMYMNTEAFFGQGTRLTVV.

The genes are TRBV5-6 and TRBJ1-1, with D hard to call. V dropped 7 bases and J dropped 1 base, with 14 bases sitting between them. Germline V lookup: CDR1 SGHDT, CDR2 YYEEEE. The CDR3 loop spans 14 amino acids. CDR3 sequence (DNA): TGTGCCAGCGGACGGGGTCCGGGGAACACTGAAGCTTTCTTT. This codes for CASGRGPGNTEAFF.

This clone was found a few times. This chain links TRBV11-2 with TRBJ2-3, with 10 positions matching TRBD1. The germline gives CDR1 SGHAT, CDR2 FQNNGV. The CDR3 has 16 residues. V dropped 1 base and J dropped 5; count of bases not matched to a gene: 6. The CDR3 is CASSLGATGGLDTQYF. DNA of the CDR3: TGTGCCAGCAGCTTAGGGGCGACAGGGGGCCTAGATACGCAGTATTTT.

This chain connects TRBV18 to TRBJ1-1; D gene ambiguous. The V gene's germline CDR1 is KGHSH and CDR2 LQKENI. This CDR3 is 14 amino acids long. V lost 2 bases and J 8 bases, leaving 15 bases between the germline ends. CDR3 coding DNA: TGTGCCAGCTCACCATTTGAGGGTCTTGGCGAAGCTTTCTTT. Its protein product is CASSPFEGLGEAFF.

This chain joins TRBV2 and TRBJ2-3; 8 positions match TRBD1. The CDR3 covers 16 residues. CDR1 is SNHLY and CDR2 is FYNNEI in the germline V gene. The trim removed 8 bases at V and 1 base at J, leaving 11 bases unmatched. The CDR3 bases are TGTGCCAGCGACCGCGATAGGACAGGGCGCACAGATACGCAGTATTTT. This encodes CASDRDRTGRTDTQYF.

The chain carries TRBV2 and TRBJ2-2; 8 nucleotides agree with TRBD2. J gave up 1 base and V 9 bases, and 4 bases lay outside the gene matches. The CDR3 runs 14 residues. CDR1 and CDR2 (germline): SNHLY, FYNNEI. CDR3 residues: CARERGRNTGELFF. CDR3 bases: TGTGCCAGAGAGCGGGGGCGGAACACCGGGGAGCTGTTTTTT.

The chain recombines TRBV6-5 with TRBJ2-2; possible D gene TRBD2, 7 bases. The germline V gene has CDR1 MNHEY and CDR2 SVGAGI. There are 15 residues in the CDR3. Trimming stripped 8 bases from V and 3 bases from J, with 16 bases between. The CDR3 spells CASWRGGQDTGELFF. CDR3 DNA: TGTGCCAGCTGGCGCGGGGGCCAGGACACCGGGGAGCTGTTTTTT.

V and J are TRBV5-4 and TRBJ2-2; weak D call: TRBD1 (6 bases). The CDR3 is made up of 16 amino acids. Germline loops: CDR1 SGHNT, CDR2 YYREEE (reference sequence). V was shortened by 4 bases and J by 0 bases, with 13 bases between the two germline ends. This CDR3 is CASSPPGHPNTGELFF. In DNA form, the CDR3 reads TGTGCCAGCAGCCCGCCGGGACACCCGAACACCGGGGAGCTGTTTTTT. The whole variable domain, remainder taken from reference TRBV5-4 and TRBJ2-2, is ETGVTQSPTHLIKTRGQQVTLRCSSQSGHNTVSWYQQALGQGPQFIFQYYREEENGRGNFPPRFSGLQFPNYSSELNVNALELDDSALYLCASSPPGHPNTGELFFGEGSRLTVL.

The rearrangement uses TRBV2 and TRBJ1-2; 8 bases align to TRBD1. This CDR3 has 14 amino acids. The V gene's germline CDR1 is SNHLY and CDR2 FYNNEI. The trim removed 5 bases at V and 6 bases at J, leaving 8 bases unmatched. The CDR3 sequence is CASSLIGQGNGYTF. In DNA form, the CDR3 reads TGTGCCAGCAGTTTGATAGGACAGGGTAATGGCTACACCTTC.

CDR3 residues: CASSLGTASYNEQFF. The CDR3 bases are TGTGCCAGCAGCTTAGGGACAGCTTCCTACAATGAGCAGTTCTTC. J is TRBJ2-1 and V is TRBV7-2; tentatively, D is TRBD1 (6 bases). CDR1 and CDR2 from the germline V gene are SGHTA and FQGNSA. There are 15 residues in the CDR3. Trimming shortened V by 1 base and J by 1 base, and 8 bases separated the two germline ends.

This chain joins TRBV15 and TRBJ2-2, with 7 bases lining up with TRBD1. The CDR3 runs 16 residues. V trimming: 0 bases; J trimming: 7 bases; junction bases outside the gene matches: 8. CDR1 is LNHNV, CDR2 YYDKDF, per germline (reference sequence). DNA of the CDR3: TGTGCCACCAGCAGAGATCGGAAGGGGGCTGGCGGGGAGCTGTTTTTT. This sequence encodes CATSRDRKGAGGELFF.

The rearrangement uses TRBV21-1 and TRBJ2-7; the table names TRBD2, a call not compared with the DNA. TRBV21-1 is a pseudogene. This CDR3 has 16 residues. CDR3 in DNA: TGTGCCAGCAGCAAAGGATTTAAGGAGTTTTCCTACGAGCAGTACTTC. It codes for CASSKGFKEFSYEQYF.

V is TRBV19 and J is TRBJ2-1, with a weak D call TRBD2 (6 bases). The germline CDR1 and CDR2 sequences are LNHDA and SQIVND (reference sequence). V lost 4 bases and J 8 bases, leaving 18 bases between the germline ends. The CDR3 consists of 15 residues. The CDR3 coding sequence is TGTGCCAGTAGTACGGGACTCTCCAGCAGGGATGAGCAGTTCTTC. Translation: CASSTGLSSRDEQFF.